The 28 T cell receptor beta chains below come from one sample, sequenced in a study of blood T cells in healthy people across ages. Sample-barcoded 5' priming and a J-beta primer mix drove a second PCR of roughly 6 to 12 cycles. TCRdb recomputed calls from the 5' RACE reads with MiXCR, one row per CDR3 protein. This table holds hundreds of thousands of distinct CDR3 sequences, 52% found once. Sequencing was carried out using blood. The receptors stem from an elderly woman in good health.

This clonotype has only one observation. The rearrangement links TRBV24-1 to TRBJ2-1; D ambiguous. The germline V gene encodes CDR1 KGHDR and CDR2 SFDVKD. Trimming cost V 4 bases and J 10 bases, with 7 bases left between them. This CDR3 has 11 amino acids. The CDR3 sequence: CATSDFEEQFF. In DNA, the CDR3 is TGTGCCACCAGTGACTTTGAAGAGCAGTTCTTC.

On this clonotype: A read error may explain this, as a much larger clone is one base away. The V call is TRBV5-4, the J call TRBJ2-1; D call uncertain. The CDR3 consists of 14 residues. The germline V gene encodes CDR1 SGHNT and CDR2 YYREEE (reference sequence). The CDR3 DNA sequence: TGTGCCAGCAGCCCTGCCCGGTTCTACACTGAGCAGTTCTTC. As protein: CASSPARFYTEQFF.

This clonotype occurred many times. The chain joins TRBV10-3 to TRBJ2-1, with a tentative D call TRBD2 (5 bases). The CDR3 covers 13 residues. V lost 4 bases, J lost 6 bases, and 10 bases lay in between. CDR1 ENHRY and CDR2 SYGVKD come from the germline V gene. This CDR3 is CAISGGKLNEQFF. DNA for the CDR3: TGTGCCATCAGTGGAGGGAAACTCAATGAGCAGTTCTTC.

Notes on this clonotype: Mismatch with germline at one junction end may stem from a read error. This sequence joins TRBV11-2 and TRBJ2-5; 11 bases align to TRBD2. Germline V gives CDR1 SGHAT, CDR2 FQNNGV. CDR3 size: 16 residues. Written as DNA, the CDR3 is TGTGCCAACAGCTTAGCCCTAGCGGGAGGTCGAGAGACCCAGTACTTC. The encoded protein is CANSLALAGGRETQYF. The variable domain in full, with the rest retrieved from reference TRBV11-2 and TRBJ2-5, is EAGVAQSPRYKIIEKRQSVAFWCNPISGHATLYWYQQILGQGPKLLIQFQNNGVVDDSQLPKDRFSAERLKGVDSTLKIQPAKLEDSAVYLCANSLALAGGRETQYFGPGTRLLVL.

The V gene is TRBV29-1, the J gene TRBJ2-1; TRBD2 is a possible D gene (6 bases). TRBJ2-7 explains the end of the DNA better; the J call may be wrong. This CDR3 spans 13 amino acids. Germline assignment: CDR1 SQVTM and CDR2 ANQGSEA. In DNA, the CDR3 is TGCAGCGTTGGGGGGGTCGAGGGGCACGAGCAGTACTTC. It encodes CSVGGVEGHEQYF.

This clonotype was seen only a few times. A much bigger clone sits one base away, suggesting this may be a read error. V and J are TRBV29-1 and TRBJ2-5; D is unresolved. Per germline, CDR1 SQVTM and CDR2 ANQGSEA. The CDR3 contains 14 residues. Here the CDR3 DNA reads TGCAGCATTGAAGCATTCGGGTTAGGAGAGACCCAGTACTTC. Translating gives CSIEAFGLGETQYF. Complete variable domain (other parts from reference TRBV29-1 and TRBJ2-5): SAVISQKPSRDICQRGTSLTIQCQVDSQVTMMFWYRQQPGQSLTLIATANQGSEATYESGFVIDKFPISRPNLTFSTLTVSNMSPEDSSIYLCSIEAFGLGETQYFGPGTRLLVL.

In its sample, this clonotype was seen a few times. The chain combines TRBV14 with TRBJ2-1; D is uncertain. The CDR3 extends over 15 amino acids. The germline V gene encodes CDR1 SGHDN and CDR2 FVKESK. With 0 bases removed from V and 2 bases from J, the gap between germline ends came to 8 bases. In DNA form, the CDR3 reads TGTGCCAGCAGCCAAGAGCGGTTCCCCTACAATGAGCAGTTCTTC. It is translated as CASSQERFPYNEQFF.

CDR3 in amino acids: CASSLEGQGRNYGYTF. CDR3 DNA sequence: TGTGCCAGCAGCTTAGAAGGTCAGGGGCGCAACTATGGCTACACCTTC. The chain links TRBV7-9 to TRBJ1-2; possibly TRBD1 for D (6 bases). Germline CDR1 reads SEHNR; CDR2 reads FQNEAQ (reference sequence). V was pared by 1 base and J by 2 bases, with 14 bases between. CDR3 size: 16 residues. The whole variable domain, remainder taken from reference TRBV7-9 and TRBJ1-2, is DTGVSQNPRHKITKRGQNVTFRCDPISEHNRLYWYRQTLGQGPEFLTYFQNEAQLEKSRLLSDRFSAERPKGSFSTLEIQRTEQGDSAMYLCASSLEGQGRNYGYTFGSGTRLTVV.

This clonotype came up a few times. The J gene is TRBJ2-1, the V gene TRBV27; 7 bases are a match to TRBD2. This CDR3 comprises 16 residues. The germline V gene has CDR1 MNHEY and CDR2 SMNVEV (reference sequence). The V gene end was trimmed by 3 bases and the J gene end by 6 bases; junction bases not matched to a gene: 11. The CDR3 reads CASSFNFGGSSNEQFF. For the CDR3, the DNA is TGTGCCAGCAGTTTTAACTTTGGCGGGAGCAGCAATGAGCAGTTCTTC.

Written as DNA, the CDR3 is TGTGCCAGCATCCCAGGGGGTGGGAACACTGAAGCTTTCTTT. The encoded protein is CASIPGGGNTEAFF. The chain carries TRBV6-6 and TRBJ1-1; 7 bases fit TRBD1. CDR1 is MNHNY, CDR2 SVGAGI, per germline (reference sequence). The V gene end was trimmed by 7 bases and the J gene end by 1 base; junction bases not matched to a gene: 6. The CDR3 has 14 residues.

The sample holds many counts of this clonotype. This sequence joins TRBV7-2 and TRBJ2-5; D uncertain. Per the germline V gene, CDR1 is SGHTA and CDR2 is FQGNSA. Trimming removed 1 base at V and 8 bases at J, with 11 bases between. This CDR3 region has 13 residues. For the CDR3, the DNA is TGTGCCAGCAGCTTAGAAGGTTTGACTACCCAGTACTTC. It specifies CASSLEGLTTQYF.

To note about this clonotype: A much larger clone is a single base away; this may be a read error. CDR3 nucleotides: TGTGCCAGCAGTTATTCGGGTAGCGGGAGATTTGAGCAGTACTTC. Translation gives CASSYSGSGRFEQYF. The V and J genes are TRBV6-5 and TRBJ2-5; 9 bases match TRBD2. The trim removed 3 bases at V and 11 bases at J, leaving 13 bases unmatched. The germline V gene has CDR1 MNHEY and CDR2 SVGAGI. The length of the CDR3 is 15 residues.

This chain joins TRBV5-1 and TRBJ2-1; 7 positions agree with TRBD1. CDR3 size: 14 residues. Germline loops: CDR1 SGHRS, CDR2 YFSETQ. Trimming cost V 0 bases and J 10 bases; bases outside gene matches: 7. The CDR3 sequence is CASSLAQGVAEQFF. The CDR3 nucleotides read TGCGCCAGCAGCTTGGCCCAGGGGGTTGCGGAGCAGTTCTTC.

This clonotype was seen a single time. The chain links TRBV27 to TRBJ1-5; no clear D gene. This CDR3 comprises 12 residues. CDR1 is MNHEY, CDR2 SMNVEV, per germline (reference sequence). Trimming stripped 5 bases from V and 4 bases from J, with 6 bases between. CDR3 coding DNA: TGTGCCAGCAGTGGCCTTAATCAGCCCCAGCATTTT. Residues: CASSGLNQPQHF.

As for this clonotype: Its ends do not fully match the called genes, so a read error is possible. This chain links TRBV9 with TRBJ2-5, with D possibly TRBD1 on 6 matching bases. This CDR3 is 14 amino acids long. Per germline, CDR1 SGDLS and CDR2 YYNGEE. CDR3 nucleotides: TGTGCCAGCAGCGTAGGACAGGTAGGAGAGACCCAGTACTTT. Translation gives CASSVGQVGETQYF.

The chain carries TRBV7-2 and TRBJ2-5; the match to TRBD2 covers 9 bases. With V trimmed by 0 bases and J by 4 bases, 6 bases remained unmatched. CDR3 length: 16 residues. Germline-derived CDR1 and CDR2 are SGHTA and FQGNSA. DNA for the CDR3: TGTGCCAGCAGCTTAGCAGCAGCGGGGGGCCGAGAGACCCAGTACTTC. It specifies CASSLAAAGGRETQYF.

The chain links TRBV5-5 to TRBJ2-3; D may be TRBD2 (7 bases). The CDR3 length is 17 residues. Germline CDR1 reads SGHKS; CDR2 reads YYEKEE (reference sequence). Trimming removed 2 bases at V and 2 bases at J, with 18 bases between. CDR3 in amino acids: CASSLRLAGAFTDTQYF. Here the CDR3 DNA reads TGTGCCAGCAGCTTACGCCTGGCGGGGGCGTTCACAGATACGCAGTATTTT.

The gene calls are TRBV20-1 and TRBJ2-7; 7 nucleotides align to TRBD2. The CDR3 sequence is 16 residues long. V dropped 6 bases and J dropped 7; count of bases not matched to a gene: 21. Germline V gene lookup returns CDR1 DFQATT and CDR2 SNEGSKA (reference sequence). CDR3 residues: CSAPGGSPGSYNEQYF. Here the CDR3 DNA reads TGCAGTGCGCCCGGGGGGTCCCCCGGCTCCTACAATGAGCAGTACTTC.

In the case of this clonotype: The junction does not match germline at one end; this may be a read error. This chain uses TRBV4-1 with TRBJ1-4, with D unclear. There are 15 residues in the CDR3. The V gene's germline CDR1 is MGHRA and CDR2 YSYEKL. The CDR3 protein is CAGSQDDFGYEKLFF. CDR3 nucleotides: TGCGCCGGCAGCCAAGATGATTTTGGGTATGAAAAACTGTTTTTT.

The table lists this clonotype with many counts. The rearrangement uses TRBV9 and TRBJ1-4; D possibly corresponds to TRBD1 (6 bases). Trimming removed 3 bases from V and 8 bases from J, with 17 bases in between. Germline loops: CDR1 SGDLS, CDR2 YYNGEE. The CDR3 sequence is 15 residues long. The CDR3 region has the DNA TGTGCCAGCAGCGGCTCTCAAGGGGGACGGGAAAAACTGTTTTTT. Protein sequence: CASSGSQGGREKLFF.

The chain carries TRBV6-5 and TRBJ2-7, with D perhaps matching TRBD1 or TRBD2 (5 bases each). The CDR3 runs 14 residues. V lost 6 bases to trimming and J lost 2 bases, with 14 bases between them. Germline V gene data show CDR1 as MNHEY and CDR2 as SVGAGI. The CDR3 DNA is TGTGCCAGCAGCCCATTCGTGGGACCCTACGAGCAGTACTTC. It yields the protein CASSPFVGPYEQYF.

A remark on this clonotype: It may be a read error: a sequence one base away is much more abundant. The V and J genes are TRBV7-9 and TRBJ2-1, with TRBD2 matching over 7 bases. Germline-derived CDR1 and CDR2 are SEHNR and FQNEAQ (reference sequence). This CDR3 comprises 16 residues. CDR3 protein: CTSSPQREYVYNEQFF. In nucleotides, the CDR3 is TGTACCAGCAGCCCACAGCGGGAATACGTCTACAATGAGCAGTTCTTC. Full variable domain (rest looked up from reference TRBV7-9 and TRBJ2-1): DTGVSQNPRHKITKRGQNVTFRCDPISEHNRLYWYRQTLGQGPEFLTYFQNEAQLEKSRLLSDRFSAERPKGSFSTLEIQRTEQGDSAMYLCTSSPQREYVYNEQFFGPGTRLTVL.

The V and J genes are TRBV9 and TRBJ2-1; TRBD2 matches 10 bases. V was clipped by 4 bases and J by 4 bases; unmatched bases: 5. CDR1 and CDR2 (germline): SGDLS, YYNGEE. This CDR3 is 15 amino acids long. The CDR3 DNA follows: TGTGCCAGCAGCCTAGCGGGAGAATTTTACAATGAGCAGTTCTTC. Its protein is CASSLAGEFYNEQFF.

As concerns this clonotype: A single base separates this from a much larger clone, so it may be a read error. V gene TRBV7-2 combines with J gene TRBJ1-6, with D perhaps TRBD1 (6 bases). Trimming pared 1 base from V and 10 bases from J, leaving 14 bases between. Germline CDR1 reads SGHTA; CDR2 reads FQGNSA. The length of the CDR3 is 15 residues. CDR3 sequence (DNA): TGTGCCAGCAGCTTAGTGCCGGGGGCTGAGTCACCCCTCCACTTT. Translated: CASSLVPGAESPLHF.

Only a few counts were recorded for this clonotype. V is TRBV20-1 and J is TRBJ2-3, with D perhaps matching TRBD2 (7 bases). Germline assignment: CDR1 DFQATT and CDR2 SNEGSKA (reference sequence). The CDR3 consists of 15 residues. The V gene lost 4 bases and the J gene lost 0 bases, with 14 bases spanning the gap. The CDR3 bases are TGCAGTGCTACGAATCGGGGGGCAAGCACAGATACGCAGTATTTT. Translation: CSATNRGASTDTQYF.

V and J are TRBV29-1 and TRBJ1-1, with D unresolved. The V and J ends lost 4 bases and 2 bases respectively, with 14 bases between them. The CDR3 totals 14 residues. Germline V gene data show CDR1 as SQVTM and CDR2 as ANQGSEA. For the CDR3, the DNA is TGCAGCGTTGTTTTCGGAACACTCAACACTGAAGCTTTCTTT. Its translation: CSVVFGTLNTEAFF.

Comments on this clonotype: This may arise from a read error, as a much more abundant clone is one base away. The CDR3 bases are TGTGCCAGCAGCGACAGCCTCAAAAACATTCAGTTCTTC. Residues: CASSDSLKNIQFF. The J gene is TRBJ2-1, the V gene TRBV9; unclear D gene. Germline CDR1 and CDR2: SGDLS and YYNGEE. This CDR3 is 13 amino acids long. Trimming stripped 3 bases from V and 13 bases from J, with 17 bases between.

The chain carries TRBV6-2 or TRBV6-3 and TRBJ2-2; D gene uncertain. V was cut by 7 bases and J by 2 bases, with 14 bases left in between. Germline V lookup: CDR1 MNHEY, CDR2 SVGEGT. This CDR3 comprises 15 residues. The CDR3 spells CASTSDRINTGELFF. CDR3 nucleotides: TGTGCCAGCACTTCGGACCGCATCAACACCGGGGAGCTGTTTTTT.